These 8 T cell receptor beta chains came from one sample sequenced in a study of T cells in localized non-small cell lung cancer. The table came from immunoSEQ multiplex PCR; TCRdb's copy has only in-frame clones and leaves some out. The repertoire holds fewer than 35,000 clones, roughly 90% seen once, with 4.1% in the top ten. The input for sequencing was peripheral blood, taken before any cancer treatment. These TCRs come from a man between 40 and 69 years old with stage I lung adenocarcinoma.

This clone was observed once. V and J are TRBV5-6 and TRBJ1-5; D is unclear. Per the germline V gene, CDR1 is SGHDT and CDR2 is YYEEEE. V was clipped by 3 bases and J by 0 bases, with 4 bases between them. The length of the CDR3 is 13 residues. CDR3 coding DNA: TGTGCCAGCAGCTCATATAGCAATCAGCCCCAGCATTTT. Its protein product is CASSSYSNQPQHF.

The V gene is TRBV12-1, the J gene TRBJ1-5. TRBV12-1 is a pseudogene segment. The CDR3 runs 14 residues. CDR3 in amino acids: CASSFGSIRQPQHF. DNA of the CDR3: TGTGCCAGCAGCTTTGGGAGTATAAGGCAGCCCCAGCATTTT.

The V and J genes are TRBV30 and TRBJ1-5, with D tentatively TRBD1 (5 bases). Trimming shortened V by 4 bases and J by 0 bases, and 19 bases separated the two germline ends. The CDR3 runs to 17 residues. From germline, CDR1 is GTSNPN and CDR2 SVGIG (reference sequence). The CDR3 is CAWTPGTEGVSNQPQHF. CDR3 nucleotide sequence: TGTGCCTGGACTCCGGGGACCGAGGGAGTTAGCAATCAGCCCCAGCATTTT. The whole variable domain, filled in from reference TRBV30 and TRBJ1-5, reads SQTIHQWPATLVQPVGSPLSLECTVEGTSNPNLYWYRQAAGRGLQLLFYSVGIGQISSEVPQNLSASRPQDRQFILSSKKLLLSDSGFYLCAWTPGTEGVSNQPQHFGDGTRLSIL.

The chain links TRBV14 to TRBJ1-2; weak D call: TRBD1 (5 bases). The CDR3 covers 12 residues. V was shortened by 1 base and J by 7 bases, with 7 bases between the two germline ends. From germline, CDR1 is SGHDN and CDR2 FVKESK. The DNA for the CDR3 is TGTGCCAGCAGCCAAGTGGGGGGTGGCTACACCTTC. Translated, it gives CASSQVGGGYTF.

The chain uses TRBV11-3 and TRBJ2-1, with D unclear. The germline V gene encodes CDR1 SGHNT and CDR2 YENEEA. Trimming stripped 5 bases from V and 8 bases from J, with 19 bases between. This CDR3 is built from 15 residues. Here the CDR3 DNA reads TGTGCCAGCAGCACGGGCACTTTGGGTTTTCATGAGCAGTTCTTC. It codes for CASSTGTLGFHEQFF. Supplemented by reference TRBV11-3 and TRBJ2-1, the full variable domain reads EAGVVQSPRYKIIEKKQPVAFWCNPISGHNTLYWYLQNLGQGPELLIRYENEEAVDDSQLPKDRFSAERLKGVDSTLKIQPAELGDSAVYLCASSTGTLGFHEQFFGPGTRLTVL.

The rearrangement links TRBV5-4 to TRBJ2-2, with D perhaps assigned TRBD1 or TRBD2 (6 bases each). V shed 0 bases and J shed 4 bases, with 13 bases lying between them. Germline assignment: CDR1 SGHNT and CDR2 YYREEE (reference sequence). CDR3 length: 16 residues. CDR3 in amino acids: CASSLESGGGTGELFF. The CDR3 DNA is TGTGCCAGCAGCTTGGAATCCGGGGGCGGCACCGGGGAGCTGTTTTTT.

The chain couples TRBV29-1 to TRBJ2-1; no reliable D call. Between the trimmed V and J ends, which lost 6 bases and 6 bases, there was a span of 6 bases. The CDR3 loop spans 10 amino acids. CDR1 is SQVTM, CDR2 ANQGSEA, per germline. CDR3 DNA sequence: TGCAGCGTAGGGTTCAATGAGCAGTTCTTC. It codes for CSVGFNEQFF.

The chain carries TRBV10-3 and TRBJ1-1; no clear D. V lost 10 bases and J lost 4, with 13 bases in between. CDR1 is ENHRY and CDR2 is SYGVKD in the germline V gene. This CDR3 has 12 amino acids. In DNA form, the CDR3 reads TGTGCCAGCCGGGATCGAGGCACTGAAGCTTTCTTT. Translated: CASRDRGTEAFF.